This T cell receptor beta chain was retrieved from a study of cytomegalovirus exposure and HLA in healthy donors. J gave up 4 bases and V 4 bases, and 10 bases lay outside the gene matches. CDR3 length: 15 amino acids. Germline loops: CDR1 MNHNS, CDR2 SASEGT. Sequencing was performed with immunoSEQ multiplex PCR; in TCRdb, only in-frame clones are kept and a portion is missing. The sample contains 200,000 or so clones, about 80% of which appear only once. In regard to this clone: The target antigen is unknown.

Study observations and caveats: A few of the chains that were CMV-associated were confirmed in vitro to be specific for CMV antigens.

The sequenced sample was PBMCs. V gene TRBV6-1 combines with J gene TRBJ2-7; 7 nucleotides agree with TRBD2. This TCR came from a man between 18 and 29 years old in good health and CMV-seropositive. The CDR3 here is CASSGGPTGGYEQYF. CDR3 coding DNA: TGTGCCAGCAGTGGGGGTCCCACGGGAGGTTACGAGCAGTACTTC.